Following are 23 T cell receptor beta chains from one sample sequenced in a study of blood T cell repertoires in COVID-19. Clones were read by immunoSEQ multiplex PCR, and TCRdb kept only the in-frame ones, dropping some. The profile shows some 150,000 clones, 86% of them singletons. The sample was peripheral blood. These receptors came from a man in his 70s with acute or convalescent COVID-19.

The V gene is TRBV13, the J gene TRBJ2-1; 7 bases agree with TRBD2. This CDR3 is 11 amino acids long. The germline V gene encodes CDR1 PRHDT and CDR2 FYEKMQ (reference sequence). J was trimmed by 9 bases and V by 4 bases; bases with no gene match: 0. In DNA, the CDR3 is TGTGCCAGCAGCTCGGGAGGTGAGCAGTTCTTC. This encodes CASSSGGEQFF. Based on the CDR3 plus reference TRBV13 and TRBJ2-1, the full variable domain is AAGVIQSPRHLIKEKRETATLKCYPIPRHDTVYWYQQGPGQDPQFLISFYEKMQSDKGSIPDRFSAQQFSDYHSELNMSSLELGDSALYFCASSSGGEQFFGPGTRLTVL.

J is TRBJ2-7 and V is TRBV13; maybe TRBD2 (5 bases). Trimming removed 5 bases at V and 5 bases at J, with 10 bases between. The CDR3 totals 12 residues. CDR1 and CDR2 (germline): PRHDT, FYEKMQ (reference sequence). The CDR3 DNA reads TGTGCCAGCAGCCCCGGACTTAACGAGCAGTACTTC. Residues: CASSPGLNEQYF.

This clone came up once. The CDR3 loop reads CASSYSAGTNTGELFF. The DNA of the CDR3 is TGTGCCAGCAGTTACTCGGCAGGGACGAACACCGGGGAGCTGTTTTTT. The gene calls are TRBV6-6 and TRBJ2-2; D perhaps matches TRBD1 (5 bases). Germline CDR1 MNHNY, CDR2 SVGAGI (reference sequence). This CDR3 region has 16 residues. Trimming took 0 bases from V and 0 from J, leaving 8 bases between them.

On this clone: The sample has other DNA sequences that encode this CDR3 too. This chain links TRBV18 with TRBJ2-7; 9 bases agree with TRBD2. The germline CDR1 and CDR2 sequences are KGHSH and LQKENI. V shed 6 bases, J shed 1 base, and the junction held 4 bases outside the gene matches. CDR3 length: 14 amino acids. The CDR3 here is CASSPTSGSYEQYF. The DNA of the CDR3 is TGTGCCAGCTCCCCCACTAGCGGGTCCTACGAGCAGTACTTC.

The V call is TRBV11-1, the J call TRBJ2-5; a possible D gene is TRBD2 (5 bases). The CDR3 has 15 amino acids. V was cut by 5 bases and J by 3 bases, with 16 bases left in between. CDR1 and CDR2 (germline): SGHAT, FQDESV (reference sequence). This CDR3 reads CASSPSGTGEETQYF. The CDR3 nucleotides read TGTGCCAGCAGCCCCTCGGGCACCGGGGAAGAGACCCAGTACTTC.

The CDR3 reads CAISEPSGISYEQYF. The CDR3 DNA is TGTGCCATCAGCGAGCCGAGCGGGATTTCCTACGAGCAGTACTTC. The chain employs TRBV10-3 and TRBJ2-7; TRBD2 matches at 7 bases. The CDR3 is 15 residues long. J was trimmed by 1 base and V by 6 bases; bases with no gene match: 9. Germline CDR1 and CDR2: ENHRY and SYGVKD.

The rearrangement uses TRBV6-1 and TRBJ2-3, with 9 bases that match TRBD2. The trim removed 4 bases at V and 1 base at J, leaving 9 bases unmatched. Germline-derived CDR1 and CDR2 are MNHNS and SASEGT. The CDR3 spans 17 residues. CDR3 DNA: TGTGCCAGCAGTGCCCTTCCCCGGACTAGCGGCACAGATACGCAGTATTTT. Protein: CASSALPRTSGTDTQYF.

This clone was detected only once. The chain couples TRBV25-1 to TRBJ2-5; 8 bases are a match to TRBD2. With 5 bases clipped from V and 4 bases from J, the junction kept 3 bases outside the gene matches. CDR3 length equals 13 residues. Germline V lookup: CDR1 MGHDK, CDR2 SYGVNS. CDR3 sequence reads: CASSPSGRETQYF. The CDR3 DNA reads TGTGCCAGCAGTCCCAGCGGGAGAGAGACCCAGTACTTC.

The chain joins TRBV6-2 or TRBV6-3 to TRBJ2-1; 11 bases agree with TRBD2. From germline, CDR1 is MNHEY and CDR2 SVGEGT. The V gene end was trimmed by 2 bases and the J gene end by 8 bases; junction bases not matched to a gene: 2. This CDR3 is built from 14 residues. The CDR3 is CASSYLAGGDEQFF. The CDR3 DNA is TGTGCCAGCAGTTACCTAGCGGGAGGTGATGAGCAGTTCTTC.

This chain uses TRBV19 with TRBJ1-1, with unresolved D. The CDR3 spans 15 residues. V was pared by 2 bases and J by 0 bases, with 10 bases between. The germline gives CDR1 LNHDA, CDR2 SQIVND (reference sequence). CDR3 sequence reads: CASSINPGVNTEAFF. The CDR3, as DNA: TGTGCCAGTAGTATAAACCCAGGTGTGAACACTGAAGCTTTCTTT.

The chain joins TRBV5-1 to TRBJ2-5; 13 bases map to TRBD2. This CDR3 contains 18 residues. Germline-derived CDR1 and CDR2 are SGHRS and YFSETQ. V dropped 4 bases and J dropped 0; count of bases not matched to a gene: 9. CDR3 in amino acids: CASSPGLAGDTYQETQYF. The CDR3 nucleotides read TGCGCCAGCAGCCCCGGACTAGCGGGGGATACGTACCAAGAGACCCAGTACTTC.

This chain links TRBV4-1 with TRBJ2-7; TRBD2 matches at 10 bases. This CDR3 comprises 13 residues. V trimming: 4 bases; J trimming: 7 bases; junction bases outside the gene matches: 4. Germline CDR1 MGHRA, CDR2 YSYEKL. The CDR3, as DNA: TGCGCCAGCAGCCTTCCTAGCGGGAGTGAGCAGTACTTC. It codes for CASSLPSGSEQYF.

The chain joins TRBV11-2 to TRBJ2-3; 11 nucleotides match TRBD2. The CDR3 has 17 residues. Germline lookup yields CDR1 SGHAT and CDR2 FQNNGV. Trimming took 0 bases from V and 6 from J; bases not matched to a gene: 8. CDR3 sequence: CASSLDRVAGGVDTQYF. In nucleotides, the CDR3 is TGTGCCAGCAGCTTAGATCGGGTAGCGGGAGGGGTGGATACGCAGTATTTT.

The chain links TRBV6-6 to TRBJ2-3, with TRBD2 matching 8 bases. This CDR3 is 14 amino acids long. Germline CDR1 and CDR2: MNHNY and SVGAGI (reference sequence). The trim removed 7 bases at V and 4 bases at J, leaving 7 bases unmatched. In nucleotides, the CDR3 is TGTGCCAGCACGGGCGGGAGGAATGCAGATACGCAGTATTTT. Its translation is CASTGGRNADTQYF.

This sequence joins TRBV28 and TRBJ1-2, with a weak D call TRBD1 (5 bases). The CDR3 runs to 12 residues. The V gene's germline CDR1 is MDHEN and CDR2 SYDVKM. Trimming pared 3 bases from V and 7 bases from J, leaving 9 bases between. The CDR3 region is CASSFRQGGYTF. DNA for the CDR3: TGTGCCAGCAGTTTTCGGCAGGGTGGCTACACCTTC.

As to this clone: Different DNA sequences within this sample yield the same CDR3. The V and J genes are TRBV12-3 or TRBV12-4 and TRBJ2-1; no firm D call. V lost 5 bases and J lost 6, with 5 bases in between. This CDR3 is built from 11 residues. The CDR3 nucleotides read TGTGCCAGCAGTCCACTCAATGAGCAGTTCTTC. This codes for CASSPLNEQFF.

The rearrangement joins TRBV10-3 to TRBJ1-5; a possible D gene is TRBD1 (5 bases). The CDR3 covers 16 residues. CDR1 and CDR2 from the germline V gene are ENHRY and SYGVKD. The V gene lost 0 bases and the J gene lost 2 bases, with 11 bases spanning the gap. The CDR3 DNA is TGTGCCATCAGTGAGTCGTTTCAACAGGGCAATCAGCCCCAGCATTTT. Translating gives CAISESFQQGNQPQHF.

The chain recombines TRBV3-1 (or the pseudogene TRBV3-2) with TRBJ2-3, with a tentative D call TRBD2 (6 bases). The CDR3 has 11 amino acids. CDR1 and CDR2 from the germline V gene are LGHDT and YNNKEL (reference sequence). With 3 bases removed from V and 11 bases from J, the gap between germline ends came to 9 bases. The CDR3 here is CASSQRREQYF. For the CDR3, the DNA is TGTGCCAGCAGCCAGAGGCGGGAGCAGTATTTT.

There are a few counts of this clone. This rearrangement joins TRBV2 to TRBJ2-7, with 9 positions matching TRBD1. Per the germline V gene, CDR1 is SNHLY and CDR2 is FYNNEI. The junction had 2 bases not matched to a gene; V was cut back by 1 base and J by 4 bases. CDR3 length equals 14 residues. CDR3 sequence: CASSEVGQGYEQYF. In DNA form, the CDR3 reads TGTGCCAGCAGTGAAGTAGGACAGGGGTACGAGCAGTACTTC.

The chain carries TRBV7-2 and TRBJ2-2; D might be TRBD1 (6 bases). Germline CDR1 reads SGHTA; CDR2 reads FQGNSA. This CDR3 has 14 residues. Trimming removed 8 bases at V and 0 bases at J, with 10 bases between. CDR3 DNA sequence: TGTGCCAGCGGTGACAGGACGAACACCGGGGAGCTGTTTTTT. As protein: CASGDRTNTGELFF. Combining the CDR3 with reference TRBV7-2 and TRBJ2-2 gives the whole variable domain GAGVSQSPSNKVTEKGKDVELRCDPISGHTALYWYRQSLGQGLEFLIYFQGNSAPDKSGLPSDRFSAERTGGSVSTLTIQRTQQEDSAVYLCASGDRTNTGELFFGEGSRLTVL.

This sequence joins TRBV4-3 and TRBJ1-6, with D perhaps TRBD1 (6 bases). V was trimmed by 0 bases and J by 7 bases, leaving 10 bases between them. This CDR3 region has 15 residues. CDR1 and CDR2 (germline): LGHNA, YSLEER. The CDR3 here is CASSQDTGLNSPLHF. The DNA of the CDR3 is TGCGCCAGCAGCCAAGATACAGGGCTCAATTCACCCCTCCACTTT.

The chain carries TRBV6-2 or TRBV6-3 and TRBJ2-2, with D unresolved. This CDR3 region has 13 residues. Germline V gene sequence: CDR1 MNHEY, CDR2 SVGEGT. V lost 4 bases and J 7 bases, leaving 10 bases between the germline ends. Here the CDR3 DNA reads TGTGCCAGCAGTTCTCAGCGTTTCGGGGAGCTGTTTTTT. This encodes CASSSQRFGELFF.

The chain uses TRBV11-3 and TRBJ2-1; 7 bases match TRBD2. The germline CDR1 and CDR2 sequences are SGHNT and YENEEA. The CDR3 spans 15 residues. V was pared by 1 base and J by 6 bases, with 6 bases of the junction left unmatched. In DNA form, the CDR3 reads TGTGCCAGCAGCTTAGGCGCGGGAGTAGGCAATGAGCAGTTCTTC. Translated: CASSLGAGVGNEQFF.